This T cell receptor (beta chain) was captured by sequencing in a study of CD8 T cells in Susac syndrome. A quantity of about 0.5 to 1 ug RNA underwent reverse transcription using random hexamers. TCRdb redid the calling of the immunoSEQ multiplex PCR reads with MiXCR, one entry per CDR3 protein. The top ten clones hold about 0.086% of a sample with 150,000 or so distinct CDR3 sequences, less than 95% of them seen once. Sequenced sample: CD4+ T cells from PBMCs. The source is a human donor with multiple sclerosis.

For the CDR3, the DNA is TGTGCCAGCAGTTACTCTCTCGGGGATCCTGAAAAACTGTTTTTT. It is translated as CASSYSLGDPEKLFF. This chain uses TRBV6-5 with TRBJ1-4; D is uncertain. There are 15 residues in the CDR3. Per the germline V gene, CDR1 is MNHEY and CDR2 is SVGAGI. V shed 0 bases and J shed 7 bases, with 12 bases lying between them.